These 4 T cell receptor beta chains originate from one sample sequenced in a study of cytomegalovirus exposure and HLA in healthy donors (dated by TCRdb to 2017 to 2019). The library came from the immunoSEQ multiplex PCR assay. A mixture of 60 forward primers for TCR Vbeta segments and 13 reverse primers for TCR Jbeta segments was used in the multiplex PCR. Drawn from immuneACCESS, this table holds only the in-frame rearrangements with V and J called that TCRdb kept. Clones are partly lost; checked studies trace under half to an unresolved V gene and leave the rest unexplained. The sample table shows a few hundred thousand clones, and 70% to 90% are seen once. The ten largest clones represent about 7.3% of the sample. Sequenced material: PBMCs. These receptors all come from a woman aged 60-70 years in good health and CMV-seropositive.

The gene calls are TRBV2 and TRBJ2-3; perhaps TRBD2 as D (6 bases). The CDR3 consists of 15 residues. Per germline, CDR1 SNHLY and CDR2 FYNNEI. V lost 4 bases and J 2 bases, leaving 13 bases between the germline ends. CDR3 protein: CASSAGRINTDTQYF. The CDR3 coding sequence is TGTGCCAGCAGTGCGGGGAGGATCAACACAGATACGCAGTATTTT.

CDR3 nucleotides: TGTGCCAGCAGTGAAGCCGGGCCAGGGAACATTCAGTACTTC. Translating gives CASSEAGPGNIQYF. The chain is built from TRBV2 and TRBJ2-4, with D possibly being TRBD1 (5 bases). Per the germline V gene, CDR1 is SNHLY and CDR2 is FYNNEI. Trimming took off 0 bases at V and 7 bases at J, with 10 bases between the two ends. CDR3 size: 14 residues.

A single count supports this clone. The chain carries TRBV6-4 and TRBJ2-2; weak D call: TRBD2 (5 bases). The CDR3 contains 16 residues. Trimming took off 5 bases at V and 3 bases at J, with 16 bases between the two ends. Germline V gene data show CDR1 as MRHNA and CDR2 as SNTAGT. The CDR3 DNA follows: TGTGCCAGCAGTCGAGCACACGGGATCGACACCGGGGAGCTGTTTTTT. Its translation is CASSRAHGIDTGELFF.

Regarding this clone: One end of the junction varies from germline; a read error may be responsible. V gene TRBV7-7 combines with J gene TRBJ2-3; 9 nucleotides align to TRBD2. The CDR3 is 15 amino acids. The germline V gene has CDR1 SSHAT and CDR2 FNYEAQ (reference sequence). The CDR3 is CASSLGGRVTDTQYF. The CDR3 DNA reads TGTGCTAGCAGCTTAGGCGGGAGGGTTACAGATACGCAGTATTTT.